This TCR beta chain was profiled in a study of blood T cell repertoires in COVID-19. The CDR3 totals 14 residues. With V trimmed by 6 bases and J by 2 bases, 4 bases remained unmatched. Germline assignment: CDR1 ENHRY and CDR2 SYGVKD. Study members were between 18 and 89 years old and lived in some 22 US regions. Libraries were prepared by immunoSEQ multiplex PCR; TCRdb keeps only in-frame clonotypes and omits some of them. Among 230,000 or so clones listed, approximately 90% were seen once. This clonotype was obtained from a woman aged 40 to 50 with acute COVID-19. V is TRBV10-3 and J is TRBJ2-3; 8 bases align to TRBD1. The sequenced material came from PBMCs or T cells enriched from blood (not recorded which). The CDR3 region is CAIRGQDNTDTQYF. CDR3 sequence (DNA): TGTGCCATCAGGGGACAGGATAACACAGATACGCAGTATTTT.